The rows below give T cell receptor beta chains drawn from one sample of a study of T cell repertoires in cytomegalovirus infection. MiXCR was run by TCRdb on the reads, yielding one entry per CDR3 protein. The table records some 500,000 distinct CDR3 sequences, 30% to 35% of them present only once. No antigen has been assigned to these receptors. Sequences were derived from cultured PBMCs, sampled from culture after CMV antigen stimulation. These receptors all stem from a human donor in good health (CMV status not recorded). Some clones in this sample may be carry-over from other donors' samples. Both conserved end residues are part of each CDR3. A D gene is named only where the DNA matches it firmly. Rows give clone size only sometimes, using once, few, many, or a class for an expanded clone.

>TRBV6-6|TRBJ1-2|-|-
CASSSGGGSNYGYTF
TGTGCCAGCAGTTCTGGCGGCGGTTCTAACTATGGCTACACCTTC
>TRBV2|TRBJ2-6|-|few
CASTQSAIEANVLTF
TGTGCCAGCACCCAAAGTGCTATTGAGGCCAACGTCCTGACTTTC
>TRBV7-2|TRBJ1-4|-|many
CASSPGHIDEKLFF
TGTGCCAGCAGCCCGGGACATATAGATGAAAAACTGTTTTTT
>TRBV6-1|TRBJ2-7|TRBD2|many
CASKMLAGGAHEQYF
TGTGCCAGCAAGATGCTAGCGGGAGGAGCTCACGAGCAGTACTTC
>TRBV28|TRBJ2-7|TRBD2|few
CASSLSTSGTYEQYF
TGTGCCAGCAGTTTAAGCACTAGCGGGACCTACGAGCAGTACTTC
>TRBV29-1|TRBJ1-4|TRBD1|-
CSVVQGVTNEKLFF
TGCAGCGTTGTACAGGGGGTTACTAATGAAAAACTGTTTTTT
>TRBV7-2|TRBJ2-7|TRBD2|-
CASSSSSGRFYEQYF
TGTGCCAGCAGCTCGTCTAGCGGGAGGTTCTACGAGCAGTACTTC
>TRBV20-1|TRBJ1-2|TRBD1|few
CSARHRGAPNYGYTF
TGCAGTGCTAGACACAGGGGAGCTCCTAACTATGGCTACACCTTC
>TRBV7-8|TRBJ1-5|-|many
CASSFSRGSNQPQHF
TGTGCCAGCAGCTTCTCGAGGGGAAGCAATCAGCCCCAGCATTTT
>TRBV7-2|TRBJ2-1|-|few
CASSTRLDSYNEQFF
TGTGCCAGCAGCACGCGCCTTGACAGCTACAATGAGCAGTTCTTC
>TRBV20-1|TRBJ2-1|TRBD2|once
CSARSRKRTSAYNEQFF
TGCAGTGCTAGGAGCCGTAAAAGGACTAGCGCATACAATGAGCAGTTCTTC
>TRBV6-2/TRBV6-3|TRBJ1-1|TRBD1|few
CASSPSLGQGHTEAFF
TGTGCCAGCAGTCCCTCCCTTGGACAGGGCCATACTGAAGCTTTCTTT
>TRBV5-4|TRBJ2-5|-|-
CASSPWVQKGETQYF
TGTGCCAGCAGCCCGTGGGTCCAAAAGGGAGAGACCCAGTACTTC
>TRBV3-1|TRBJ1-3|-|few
CASSRGGSSGNTIYF
TGTGCCAGCAGCCGCGGGGGGAGTTCTGGAAACACCATATATTTT
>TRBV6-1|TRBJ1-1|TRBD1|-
CASTLTGTGVFAEAFF
TGTGCCAGCACCTTAACCGGGACAGGGGTTTTCGCTGAAGCTTTCTTT
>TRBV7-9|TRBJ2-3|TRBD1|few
CASSLTDRDTDTQYF
TGTGCCAGCAGCTTAACGGACAGGGACACAGATACGCAGTATTTT
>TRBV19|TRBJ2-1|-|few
CASSKFLVGDNEQFF
TGTGCCAGTAGTAAGTTCCTCGTGGGGGACAATGAGCAGTTCTTC
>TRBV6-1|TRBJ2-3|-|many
CASSEAGENTDTQYF
TGTGCCAGCAGTGAAGCGGGGGAGAACACAGATACGCAGTATTTT
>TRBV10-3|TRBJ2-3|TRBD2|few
CAISPSGRTDTQYF
TGTGCCATCAGTCCTAGCGGACGCACAGATACGCAGTATTTT
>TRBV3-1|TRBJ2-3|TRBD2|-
CASSQDPIAGGTDTQYF
TGTGCCAGCAGCCAAGATCCGATAGCGGGAGGCACAGATACGCAGTATTTT
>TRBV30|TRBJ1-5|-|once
CAWKTGTDNQPQHF
TGTGCCTGGAAAACCGGGACTGATAATCAGCCCCAGCATTTT
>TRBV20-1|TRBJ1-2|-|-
CSVQRRPYGYTF
TGCAGTGTTCAGCGTAGACCTTATGGCTACACCTTC
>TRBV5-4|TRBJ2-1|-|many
CASSLAVRTYHEQFF
TGTGCCAGCAGCTTGGCCGTGCGGACCTACCATGAGCAGTTCTTC
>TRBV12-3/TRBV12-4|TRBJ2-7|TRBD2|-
CASSFASGSSYEQYF
TGTGCCAGCAGTTTCGCTAGCGGGAGCTCCTACGAGCAGTACTTC
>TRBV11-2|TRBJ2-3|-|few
CASSSQGKSADTQYF
TGTGCCAGCAGTTCACAGGGCAAGAGCGCAGATACGCAGTATTTT
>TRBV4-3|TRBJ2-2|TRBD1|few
CASSQQGQGNTGELFF
TGCGCCAGCAGCCAACAGGGACAGGGGAACACCGGGGAGCTGTTTTTT
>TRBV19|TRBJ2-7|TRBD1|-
CASRQGAREQYF
TGTGCCAGTCGACAGGGAGCGAGGGAGCAGTACTTC
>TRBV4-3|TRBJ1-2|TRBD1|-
CASSQDFRDRELSGYTF
TGCGCCAGCAGCCAAGATTTTAGGGACAGAGAACTATCTGGCTACACCTTC
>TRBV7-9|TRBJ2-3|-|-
CASSWPGSAANTQYF
TGTGCCAGCAGCTGGCCGGGTTCGGCTGCGAATACGCAGTATTTT
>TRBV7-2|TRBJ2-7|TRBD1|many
CASSLYRQGPYEQYF
TGTGCCAGCAGCTTATACAGACAGGGACCCTACGAGCAGTACTTC
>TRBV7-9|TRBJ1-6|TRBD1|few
CASSLGQVDSSPLHF
TGTGCCAGCAGCCTCGGACAGGTCGATAGTTCACCCCTCCACTTT
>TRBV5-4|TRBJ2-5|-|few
CASTAQGGPETQYF
TGTGCCAGCACGGCGCAGGGTGGCCCCGAGACCCAGTACTTC
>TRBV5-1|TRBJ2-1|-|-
CASSPAEGSNEQFF
TGCGCCAGCAGCCCCGCTGAGGGATCCAATGAGCAGTTCTTC
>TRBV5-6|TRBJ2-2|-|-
CASSLVTEDTGELFF
TGTGCCAGCAGCCTGGTGACCGAGGATACCGGGGAGCTGTTTTTT
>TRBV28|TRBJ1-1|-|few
CASSFPGWAFF
TGTGCCAGCAGTTTCCCGGGCTGGGCTTTCTTT
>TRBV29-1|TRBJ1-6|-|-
CSASTGFDSPLHF
TGCAGCGCTAGTACGGGTTTTGATTCACCCCTCCACTTT